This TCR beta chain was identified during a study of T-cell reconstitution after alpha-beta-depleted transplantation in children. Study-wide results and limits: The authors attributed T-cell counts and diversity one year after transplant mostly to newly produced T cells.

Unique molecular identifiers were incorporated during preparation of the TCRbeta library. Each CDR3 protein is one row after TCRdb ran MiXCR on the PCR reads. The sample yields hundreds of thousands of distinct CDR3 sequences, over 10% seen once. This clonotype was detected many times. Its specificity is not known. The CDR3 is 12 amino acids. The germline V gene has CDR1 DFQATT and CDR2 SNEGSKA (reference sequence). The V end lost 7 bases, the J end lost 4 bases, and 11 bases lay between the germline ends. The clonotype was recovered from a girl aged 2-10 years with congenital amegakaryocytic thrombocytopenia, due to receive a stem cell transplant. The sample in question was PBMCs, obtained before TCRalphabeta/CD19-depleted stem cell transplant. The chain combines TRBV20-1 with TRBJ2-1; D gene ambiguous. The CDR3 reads CSGIRSYNEQFF. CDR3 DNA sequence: TGCAGTGGGATAAGGTCGTACAATGAGCAGTTCTTC.